These T cell receptor beta chains were read from a single sample in a study of regulatory T cells in long-lasting Graves disease. TCRdb redid the calling of the multiplex PCR reads with MiXCR, one entry per CDR3 protein. The sample records some 450,000 distinct CDR3 sequences, roughly a quarter being singletons. The sequenced sample was peripheral blood mononuclear cells (PBMCs), obtained when the disease was refractory, from a patient treated with antithyroid drugs. These receptors all stem from a female donor with Graves disease. The CDR3 runs from the conserved cysteine through the conserved F or W. The order of the fields is clone size, V gene, D gene, J gene, CDR3 DNA, CDR3 protein. D genes are given only for firm matches. For some rows the clone size is stated as once, few or many, or as a class when expanded; others skip it.

NA	TRBV5-1	TRBD1	TRBJ2-7	TGCGCCAGCAGTACCCGGGACAGATCCTACGAGCAGTACTTC	CASSTRDRSYEQYF
NA	TRBV19	NA	TRBJ1-5	TGTGCCAGTACCCCGGGGGGGGGCAATCAGCCCCAGCATTTT	CASTPGGGNQPQHF
many	TRBV7-2	NA	TRBJ2-2	TGTGCCAGCAGCTTAGTCGCGAGATCCACCGGGGAGCTGTTTTTT	CASSLVARSTGELFF
NA	TRBV18	NA	TRBJ1-1	TGTGCCAGCTCACCACCGGAAGGGGGAAACACTGAAGCTTTCTTT	CASSPPEGGNTEAFF
few	TRBV28	NA	TRBJ1-3	TGTGCCAGCAGTTTCCCTGGGGGGTCTGGAAACACCATATATTTT	CASSFPGGSGNTIYF
many	TRBV30	NA	TRBJ1-1	TGTGCCTGGAGTAGGACCGAGAACACTGAAGCTTTCTTT	CAWSRTENTEAFF
NA	TRBV18	NA	TRBJ1-2	TGTGCCAGCTCACCACCGGACCCCAGGGTGCCATTGTATGGCTACACCTTC	CASSPPDPRVPLYGYTF
many	TRBV28	NA	TRBJ2-7	TGTGCCAGCGGGATGATCCACGAGCAGTACTTC	CASGMIHEQYF
few	TRBV2	NA	TRBJ2-1	TGTGCCAGCAGTTACGGAAATGAGCAGTTCTTC	CASSYGNEQFF
NA	TRBV11-3	NA	TRBJ2-7	TGTGCCAGCAGCTCAAGACCAGGATCCTACGAGCAGTACTTC	CASSSRPGSYEQYF
few	TRBV19	TRBD1	TRBJ2-7	TGTGCCAGTAGTAGAGCGGGACAGGGAGCCTACGAGCAGTACTTC	CASSRAGQGAYEQYF
NA	TRBV14	NA	TRBJ1-1	TGTGCCAGCGGCCGGACCTCATTTCAAGCTTTCTTT	CASGRTSFQAFF
NA	TRBV11-2	TRBD1	TRBJ2-7	TGTGCCAGCGGAAAGACAGGGCCCTACGAGCAGTACTTC	CASGKTGPYEQYF
NA	TRBV28	NA	TRBJ2-1	TGTGCCAGCAGCGAGCCTTTGGGACTCTCGGTCAATGAGCAGTTCTTC	CASSEPLGLSVNEQFF
NA	TRBV20-1	NA	TRBJ1-1	TGCAGTGCTAGTCAGCCCGCAGGGGTGGACACTGAAGCTTTCTTT	CSASQPAGVDTEAFF
many	TRBV20-1	NA	TRBJ1-1	TGCAGTCCCAGGGGAGGGCATGGTGAGACTGAAGCTTTCTTT	CSPRGGHGETEAFF
NA	TRBV19	NA	TRBJ1-2	TGTGCCAGTAGTATTGGGGAACCGGTCTATGGCTACACCTTC	CASSIGEPVYGYTF
medium-sized	TRBV2	NA	TRBJ1-5	TGTGCCAGCAGTGAACCCGGGATCAATCAGCCCCAGCATTTT	CASSEPGINQPQHF
NA	TRBV6-6	NA	TRBJ2-2	TGTGCCAGCAGTTACTCGTTGGGGATCGCGAACACCGGGGAGCTGTTTTTT	CASSYSLGIANTGELFF
NA	TRBV5-1	TRBD1	TRBJ1-2	TGCGCCAGCAGGACCGGGACAGGGCCCGGCTACACCTTC	CASRTGTGPGYTF
NA	TRBV19	NA	TRBJ2-5	TGTGCCAGTAGTATCCCCGGCGGGGCCTACCAAGAGACCCAGTACTTC	CASSIPGGAYQETQYF
NA	TRBV30	TRBD1	TRBJ1-2	TGTGCCTGGAGTGTACAGACAGGGAGCTATGGCTACACCTTC	CAWSVQTGSYGYTF
few	TRBV7-3	NA	TRBJ2-3	TGTGCCAGCAGCTTAAGTGGCAGCGCAGATACGCAGTATTTT	CASSLSGSADTQYF
NA	TRBV20-1	NA	TRBJ2-7	TGCAGTGCTCGGACTACTTACTACGAGCAGTACTTC	CSARTTYYEQYF
many	TRBV7-3	NA	TRBJ2-5	TGTGCCAGCAGCTCAACAAACAAAGAGACCCAGTACTTC	CASSSTNKETQYF
NA	TRBV29-1	TRBD1	TRBJ1-1	TGCAGCACAGGACAGGGGAACACTGAAGCTTTCTTT	CSTGQGNTEAFF
NA	TRBV3-1	TRBD1	TRBJ2-6	TGTGCCAGCAGCCAAAGAACCGGGACAGGGGGTGCTGGGGCCAACGTCCTGACTTTC	CASSQRTGTGGAGANVLTF
many	TRBV20-1	TRBD1	TRBJ1-2	TGCAGTGCCCGGACAGGGGTGGGGGCATATGGCTACACCTTC	CSARTGVGAYGYTF
few	TRBV7-9	NA	TRBJ1-5	TGTGCCAGCAGCTCGTCGGGATTGAGCAATCAGCCCCAGCATTTT	CASSSSGLSNQPQHF
NA	TRBV7-2	NA	TRBJ2-5	TGTGCCAGCAGCTTTGCGGAGAAAGGACCACGCCAAGAGACCCAGTACTTC	CASSFAEKGPRQETQYF
NA	TRBV29-1	NA	TRBJ1-3	TGCAGCGTTGACCCCCTGAGGGGAAACACCATATATTTT	CSVDPLRGNTIYF
NA	TRBV19	TRBD1	TRBJ1-2	TGTGCCAGTACACCCGGACAGGGGGGTAGCTATGGCTACACCTTC	CASTPGQGGSYGYTF
NA	TRBV30	TRBD2	TRBJ2-1	TGTGCCTGGGATAGCCAGCGGGGGAATGAGCAGTTCTTC	CAWDSQRGNEQFF
NA	TRBV30	NA	TRBJ1-4	TGTGCCTGGAGTGGGGTCGGTTACTCAACTAATGAAAAACTGTTTTTT	CAWSGVGYSTNEKLFF
many	TRBV5-5	NA	TRBJ1-2	TGTGCCAGCAGCTACACAGGGCAGGGTAACTATGGCTACACCTTC	CASSYTGQGNYGYTF
NA	TRBV6-1	NA	TRBJ1-1	TGTGCCAGCATCAAACTAACGAACACTGAAGCTTTCTTT	CASIKLTNTEAFF
many	TRBV7-2	NA	TRBJ2-7	TGTGCCAGCAGCTATTTTAGGGACACCTACGAGCAGTACTTC	CASSYFRDTYEQYF
many	TRBV27	TRBD1	TRBJ1-2	TGTGCCAGCAGTTCCTCTGACAGGGATGGCTACACCTTC	CASSSSDRDGYTF
NA	TRBV24-1	TRBD2	TRBJ2-6	TGTGCCACCAGTGGGACACTAGCGGGAGGAGCGGGGGCCAACGTCCTGACTTTC	CATSGTLAGGAGANVLTF
medium-sized	TRBV12-3/TRBV12-4	TRBD1	TRBJ2-7	TGTGCCAGCAGTTTGGCAGGGGGAGTCTACGAGCAGTACTTC	CASSLAGGVYEQYF
NA	TRBV20-1	TRBD2	TRBJ2-5	TGCAGTGCTAGCCCAGTCTTTACCGGGACTAGCGGAGGGCCCTCACAAGAGACCCAGTACTTC	CSASPVFTGTSGGPSQETQYF
NA	TRBV18	NA	TRBJ1-1	TGTGCCACCCGAAAGATTCAAAGTGGCACTGAAGCTTTCTTT	CATRKIQSGTEAFF
NA	TRBV11-2	TRBD2	TRBJ2-4	TGTGTCAGCAGCTTAGTGTCTAGCGGGTTATCCAAAAACATTCAGTACTTC	CVSSLVSSGLSKNIQYF
many	TRBV12-3/TRBV12-4	NA	TRBJ2-5	TGTGCCAGCAGTTTTAGTGGGGGCCGGGAGACCCAGTACTTC	CASSFSGGRETQYF
NA	TRBV30	TRBD1	TRBJ1-6	TGTGCCTGTAGACAGGGTGTTGGTTCACCCCTCCACTTT	CACRQGVGSPLHF
many	TRBV5-1	NA	TRBJ2-7	TGCGCCAGCAGAACCGGGTACGAGCAGTACTTC	CASRTGYEQYF
NA	TRBV7-9	TRBD1	TRBJ1-4	TGTGCCAGCAGCCCACCGGACAGGGCGACTAATGAAAAACTGTTTTTT	CASSPPDRATNEKLFF
NA	TRBV29-1	TRBD2	TRBJ2-2	TGCAGCGCGAAGTGGACCCCTCTGGGGGGGTATTGGGACACCGGGGAGCTGTTTTTT	CSAKWTPLGGYWDTGELFF
NA	TRBV7-2	NA	TRBJ1-2	TGTGCCAGCAGCTCCCTCACGGAAACGTATGGCTACACCTTC	CASSSLTETYGYTF
many	TRBV11-3	TRBD2	TRBJ2-5	TGTGCCAGCAGCTTTGGACTAGCGGGATCACGGACCCAGTACTTC	CASSFGLAGSRTQYF